This is a list of T cell receptor beta chains from one sample in a study of T cell repertoires in cytomegalovirus infection. No cognate antigen is known for these TCRs. One entry per CDR3 protein, called by TCRdb with MiXCR from the reads. The sample lists roughly 730,000 distinct CDR3 sequences, roughly 36% occurring once. The sequencing used cultured PBMCs, collected from culture after CMV antigen stimulation. The receptors were gathered from a human donor in good health (CMV status not recorded). Some clones in this sample may be carry-over from other donors' samples. Each CDR3 is given with its conserved first and last residue. D genes are given only for firm matches. Only part of the rows carry a size: once, few, many, or a class if the clone is expanded.

d_call: .
v_call: TRBV6-1
clone_size: few
j_call: TRBJ1-2
cdr3_nt: TGTGCCAGCAATGGATTTAACTATGGCTACACCTTC
cdr3_aa: CASNGFNYGYTF

d_call: .
v_call: TRBV12-3/TRBV12-4
clone_size: few
j_call: TRBJ2-1
cdr3_nt: TGTGCCAGCAGTTCCTTGGGTGGTTACAATGAGCAGTTCTTC
cdr3_aa: CASSSLGGYNEQFF

d_call: TRBD2
v_call: TRBV20-1
clone_size: .
j_call: TRBJ2-7
cdr3_nt: TGCAGTGCTAGAGAACCTAGCGGGCCCTATGAAGAGCAGTACTTC
cdr3_aa: CSAREPSGPYEEQYF

d_call: .
v_call: TRBV7-2
clone_size: many
j_call: TRBJ1-5
cdr3_nt: TGTGCCAGCAGCTTAATGGGCAGAAATAGCAATCAGCCCCAGCATTTT
cdr3_aa: CASSLMGRNSNQPQHF

d_call: .
v_call: TRBV12-3/TRBV12-4
clone_size: .
j_call: TRBJ1-1
cdr3_nt: TGTGCCAGCAGTTTGCAGGGACCCACTGAAGCTTTCTTT
cdr3_aa: CASSLQGPTEAFF

d_call: TRBD2
v_call: TRBV12-3/TRBV12-4
clone_size: .
j_call: TRBJ2-1
cdr3_nt: TGTGCCAGCAGGCTGATTAGCGGGAATGAGCAGTTCTTC
cdr3_aa: CASRLISGNEQFF

d_call: .
v_call: TRBV20-1
clone_size: .
j_call: TRBJ2-7
cdr3_nt: TGCAGTGCTAGAGTTGGCGGGACAGCAACCTACGAGCAGTACTTC
cdr3_aa: CSARVGGTATYEQYF

d_call: .
v_call: TRBV14
clone_size: .
j_call: TRBJ1-5
cdr3_nt: TGTGCCAGCAGCCAAGTTAGCGATCTTCGTAATCAGCCCCAGCATTTT
cdr3_aa: CASSQVSDLRNQPQHF

d_call: .
v_call: TRBV7-2
clone_size: few
j_call: TRBJ2-1
cdr3_nt: TGTGCCAGCAGCTCGCACCGGGACAAGGGGAACAATGAGCAGTTCTTC
cdr3_aa: CASSSHRDKGNNEQFF

d_call: .
v_call: TRBV27
clone_size: few
j_call: TRBJ2-1
cdr3_nt: TGTGCCAGCAGTTTACTCATGACGGGGATGAATGAGCAGTTCTTC
cdr3_aa: CASSLLMTGMNEQFF

d_call: TRBD1
v_call: TRBV18
clone_size: .
j_call: TRBJ2-1
cdr3_nt: TGTGCCAGCTCACCACCGGGGACAGGTCGCCTAAAGCAGTTCTTC
cdr3_aa: CASSPPGTGRLKQFF

d_call: .
v_call: TRBV5-1
clone_size: .
j_call: TRBJ2-1
cdr3_nt: TGCGCCAGCAGCTTACAGTACAATGAGCAGTTCTTC
cdr3_aa: CASSLQYNEQFF

d_call: .
v_call: TRBV28
clone_size: .
j_call: TRBJ1-1
cdr3_nt: TGTGCCAGCAGTTCACAGGGTACGGGTCCTGAAGCTTTCTTT
cdr3_aa: CASSSQGTGPEAFF

d_call: .
v_call: TRBV20-1
clone_size: few
j_call: TRBJ1-5
cdr3_nt: TGCAGTGCTAGAGGACTTGGGGGACGGAATCAGCCCCAGCATTTT
cdr3_aa: CSARGLGGRNQPQHF